In this sample, the clone carrying this T cell receptor beta chain turned up a few times. From the 5' RACE reads, TCRdb called clonotypes with MiXCR, one entry per CDR3 protein. The sample consists of 250,000 or so distinct CDR3 sequences, 15% to 20% of them appearing once. V dropped 4 bases and J dropped 7 bases, with 11 bases sitting between them. CDR1 is SGHTA, CDR2 FQGNSA, per germline. The CDR3 spans 12 residues. This specimen belongs to a study of CD8 T cells in ankylosing spondylitis. Sequenced input: blood, either unsorted or a sorted T cell fraction (not recorded which). The TCR comes from a male donor with ankylosing spondylitis or in good health (not recorded which). The chain is built from TRBV7-2 and TRBJ2-7; D is perhaps TRBD1 (6 bases). The CDR3 DNA is TGTGCCAGCAGCTCCGAGGGGGTGGAGCAGTACTTC. Its protein is CASSSEGVEQYF.